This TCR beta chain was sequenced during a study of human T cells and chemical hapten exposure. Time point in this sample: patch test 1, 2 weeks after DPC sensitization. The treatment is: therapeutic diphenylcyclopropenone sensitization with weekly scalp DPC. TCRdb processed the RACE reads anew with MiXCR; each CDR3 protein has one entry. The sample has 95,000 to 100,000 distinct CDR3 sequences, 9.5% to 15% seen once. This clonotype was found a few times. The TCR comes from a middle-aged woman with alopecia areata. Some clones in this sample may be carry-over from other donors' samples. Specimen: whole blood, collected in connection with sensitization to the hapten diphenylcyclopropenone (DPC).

The CDR3, as DNA: TGTGCCAGCAGCCAAGATCCGTCGGGCGAGCAGTACTTC. It codes for CASSQDPSGEQYF. The chain recombines TRBV3-1 with TRBJ2-7; D gene unclear. From germline, CDR1 is LGHDT and CDR2 YNNKEL (reference sequence). Trimming shortened V by 0 bases and J by 6 bases, and 9 bases separated the two germline ends. The CDR3 is 13 residues long.